Sequencing of this TCR beta chain was carried out in a study of control samples from healthy donors and cancer patients. The CDR3 is 16 residues long. Method: immunoSEQ multiplex PCR; TCRdb's copy keeps in-frame clones and lacks some. The sample lists over 100,000 clones; 92% were seen once. The sample taken for sequencing was blood. The TCR comes from a woman in her forties or fifties in good health. The V gene is TRBV21-1, the J gene TRBJ2-5; the table gives TRBD2 as D, unverified against the DNA. TRBV21-1 is recorded as a pseudogene. CDR3 loop: CASSAKARSPQETQYF. CDR3 DNA sequence: TGTGCCAGCAGCGCAAAAGCACGGTCTCCCCAAGAGACCCAGTACTTC.